A selection of T cell receptor beta chains follows, all from one sample in a study of blood T cell repertoires in COVID-19. Assay used: immunoSEQ multiplex PCR; TCRdb lists only in-frame clones, some missing. The top ten clones hold about an eighth of a sample with approximately 72,000 clones, around nine tenths of them seen once. The specimen was peripheral blood. The receptors originated from a woman in her sixties with acute or convalescent COVID-19. CDR3s include the opening cysteine and the closing phenylalanine or tryptophan. The order of the fields is clone size, J gene, D gene, V gene, CDR3 DNA, CDR3 protein. A D gene is named only where the DNA matches it firmly. Some rows mark clone size as missing; the rest say once, few, many or name a class of expanded clone.

clone_size: -
j_call: TRBJ2-7
d_call: -
v_call: TRBV6-6
cdr3_nt: TGTGCCAGCAGTGGTACTAGCTACGAGCAGTACTTC
cdr3_aa: CASSGTSYEQYF

clone_size: -
j_call: TRBJ2-1
d_call: -
v_call: TRBV27
cdr3_nt: TGTGCCAGCAGTCGAGACAAGGGGCCCTACAATGAGCAGTTCTTC
cdr3_aa: CASSRDKGPYNEQFF

clone_size: once
j_call: TRBJ2-3
d_call: TRBD2
v_call: TRBV9
cdr3_nt: TGTGCCAGCAGCGCGCTGACTAGCGGGGGCCCTACGCAGTATTTT
cdr3_aa: CASSALTSGGPTQYF

clone_size: -
j_call: TRBJ2-2
d_call: TRBD2
v_call: TRBV3-1/TRBV3-2
cdr3_nt: TGTGCCAGCAGCCCCTTAGCGGGGGAGGCCGGGGAGCTGTTTTTT
cdr3_aa: CASSPLAGEAGELFF

clone_size: -
j_call: TRBJ1-1
d_call: -
v_call: TRBV12-3/TRBV12-4
cdr3_nt: TGTGCCAGCAGCCGGGACACGGTAACTGAAGCTTTCTTT
cdr3_aa: CASSRDTVTEAFF

clone_size: -
j_call: TRBJ1-1
d_call: TRBD1
v_call: TRBV5-4
cdr3_nt: TGTGCCAGCAGCCGAGGACAGGGGGGCAGGAACACTGAAGCTTTCTTT
cdr3_aa: CASSRGQGGRNTEAFF

clone_size: few
j_call: TRBJ1-5
d_call: -
v_call: TRBV4-1
cdr3_nt: TGCGCCAGCAGCCAAGAACTTGGGCATAGAGCGGGTCAGCCCCAGCATTTT
cdr3_aa: CASSQELGHRAGQPQHF

clone_size: -
j_call: TRBJ1-5
d_call: -
v_call: TRBV24-1
cdr3_nt: TGTGCCACCAGTGAGGGAGGGTTCCATAGCAATCAGCCCCAGCATTTT
cdr3_aa: CATSEGGFHSNQPQHF

clone_size: once
j_call: TRBJ1-2
d_call: -
v_call: TRBV7-9
cdr3_nt: TGTGCCAGCAGCGATCGCCGGGACATCCGGGACTATGGCTACACCTTC
cdr3_aa: CASSDRRDIRDYGYTF

clone_size: once
j_call: TRBJ1-4
d_call: -
v_call: TRBV3-1/TRBV3-2
cdr3_nt: TGTGCCAGCAGCCGAGACGGTGCAACTAATGAAAAACTGTTTTTT
cdr3_aa: CASSRDGATNEKLFF

clone_size: -
j_call: TRBJ2-2
d_call: -
v_call: TRBV2
cdr3_nt: TGTGCCAGCAGTGAAAGCAGGGCCACCGGGGAGCTGTTTTTT
cdr3_aa: CASSESRATGELFF

clone_size: few
j_call: TRBJ1-6
d_call: -
v_call: TRBV5-5
cdr3_nt: TGTGCCAGCAGCTCCCCCCTCAGCGGGAATTCACCCCTCCACTTT
cdr3_aa: CASSSPLSGNSPLHF

clone_size: -
j_call: TRBJ1-4
d_call: TRBD1
v_call: TRBV28
cdr3_nt: TGTGCCAGCAGTCTGGGACAGGGGTATAATGAAAAACTGTTTTTT
cdr3_aa: CASSLGQGYNEKLFF

clone_size: -
j_call: TRBJ2-5
d_call: -
v_call: TRBV10-3
cdr3_nt: TGTGCCATCAGTGAGGACTCCCCCAGGGGAGAGACCCAGTACTTC
cdr3_aa: CAISEDSPRGETQYF

clone_size: many
j_call: TRBJ1-1
d_call: -
v_call: TRBV18
cdr3_nt: TGTGCCAGCTCACCTCTCGCAGGGCTAGACACTGAAGCTTTCTTT
cdr3_aa: CASSPLAGLDTEAFF

clone_size: few
j_call: TRBJ1-4
d_call: -
v_call: TRBV4-1
cdr3_nt: TGCGCCAGCAGCCAAACCTACGGTGCAACTAATGAAAAACTGTTTTTT
cdr3_aa: CASSQTYGATNEKLFF

clone_size: once
j_call: TRBJ2-1
d_call: -
v_call: TRBV5-1
cdr3_nt: TGCGCCTCAAGTATGGGCCCTGGCAATGAGCAGTTCTTC
cdr3_aa: CASSMGPGNEQFF

clone_size: -
j_call: TRBJ2-1
d_call: -
v_call: TRBV29-1
cdr3_nt: TGCAGCGAGAAACCTTTGAGTTTAGGAGAGTTCTTC
cdr3_aa: CSEKPLSLGEFF

clone_size: -
j_call: TRBJ2-5
d_call: TRBD1
v_call: TRBV7-9
cdr3_nt: TGTGCCAGCAGCCTCCGGGCATTCAGGGGGCATTTGGAGACCCAGTACTTC
cdr3_aa: CASSLRAFRGHLETQYF

clone_size: -
j_call: TRBJ2-1
d_call: TRBD2
v_call: TRBV5-1
cdr3_nt: TGCGCCAGCAGCTTGGGACTAGCGGCGCTCAATGAGCAGTTCTTC
cdr3_aa: CASSLGLAALNEQFF

clone_size: -
j_call: TRBJ2-7
d_call: TRBD2
v_call: TRBV6-5
cdr3_nt: TGTGCCAGCATAGCGGGGGGGGTCTACGAGCAGTACTTC
cdr3_aa: CASIAGGVYEQYF

clone_size: -
j_call: TRBJ2-3
d_call: -
v_call: TRBV5-1
cdr3_nt: TGCGCCAGCAGCTTGGACTCCCGAGACACAGATACGCAGTATTTT
cdr3_aa: CASSLDSRDTDTQYF

clone_size: -
j_call: TRBJ2-3
d_call: TRBD1
v_call: TRBV28
cdr3_nt: TGTGCCACCTCGGAAGGGACAGGGAGATTCACAGATACGCAGTATTTT
cdr3_aa: CATSEGTGRFTDTQYF

clone_size: -
j_call: TRBJ1-6
d_call: -
v_call: TRBV27
cdr3_nt: TGTGCCACAAGGGACTTTTCAGGCCCCTATAATTCACCCCTCCACTTT
cdr3_aa: CATRDFSGPYNSPLHF

clone_size: -
j_call: TRBJ2-3
d_call: TRBD1
v_call: TRBV27
cdr3_nt: TGTGCCAGCCGGTCCCGACAGGGGGCGGGAGATACGCAGTATTTT
cdr3_aa: CASRSRQGAGDTQYF

clone_size: -
j_call: TRBJ2-5
d_call: -
v_call: TRBV19
cdr3_nt: TGTGCCAGTAGTATAACCCCCAGGGGAGAAGAGACCCAGTACTTC
cdr3_aa: CASSITPRGEETQYF

clone_size: few
j_call: TRBJ1-3
d_call: -
v_call: TRBV7-9
cdr3_nt: TGTGCCAGCAGCTCAGGGGTTGGAAACACCATATATTTT
cdr3_aa: CASSSGVGNTIYF

clone_size: -
j_call: TRBJ2-2
d_call: TRBD2
v_call: TRBV6-6
cdr3_nt: TGTGCCAGCAGTCCCGGGACTACTAACACCGGGGAGCTGTTTTTT
cdr3_aa: CASSPGTTNTGELFF

clone_size: -
j_call: TRBJ1-1
d_call: -
v_call: TRBV5-8
cdr3_nt: TGTGCCAGCAGCTCCCGACAGGTAGCGTTGAACACTGAAGCTTTCTTT
cdr3_aa: CASSSRQVALNTEAFF

clone_size: -
j_call: TRBJ2-1
d_call: -
v_call: TRBV5-1
cdr3_nt: TGCGCCAGCAGCTTCCGGAGTGGCCGTGCGTCCTACAATGAGCAGTTCTTC
cdr3_aa: CASSFRSGRASYNEQFF

clone_size: -
j_call: TRBJ2-7
d_call: TRBD2
v_call: TRBV19
cdr3_nt: TGTGCCAGTAGCGATCGGGGGGGTGTCACCGAGCAGTACTTC
cdr3_aa: CASSDRGGVTEQYF

clone_size: -
j_call: TRBJ1-2
d_call: TRBD1
v_call: TRBV30
cdr3_nt: TGTGCCTGGAGTGTAGGACAGGGGGACGGCTACACCTTC
cdr3_aa: CAWSVGQGDGYTF

clone_size: -
j_call: TRBJ1-5
d_call: -
v_call: TRBV6-1
cdr3_nt: TGTGCCAGCAGTGGAAGGACGGGAGTCGGTTTCGTGACCCAGCATTTT
cdr3_aa: CASSGRTGVGFVTQHF

clone_size: once
j_call: TRBJ2-5
d_call: -
v_call: TRBV2
cdr3_nt: TGTGCCAGCAGTTTCGAGGGCGCCGGGACCCAGTACTTC
cdr3_aa: CASSFEGAGTQYF

clone_size: -
j_call: TRBJ2-1
d_call: TRBD1
v_call: TRBV10-3
cdr3_nt: TGTGCCATCAGTGAGCAGGCAGGGGGAAGCCATGAGCAGTTCTTC
cdr3_aa: CAISEQAGGSHEQFF

clone_size: -
j_call: TRBJ2-2
d_call: -
v_call: TRBV3-1/TRBV3-2
cdr3_nt: TGTGCCAGCAGCCTTAGACAGCACACCGGGGAGCTGTTTTTT
cdr3_aa: CASSLRQHTGELFF

clone_size: -
j_call: TRBJ2-1
d_call: TRBD1
v_call: TRBV19
cdr3_nt: TGTGCCAGTAGTTTGCAGGGGGTGGGTGAGCAGTTCTTC
cdr3_aa: CASSLQGVGEQFF

clone_size: -
j_call: TRBJ2-2
d_call: -
v_call: TRBV27
cdr3_nt: TGTGCCAGCAGTTCCTTTTCCAACACCGGGGAGCTGTTTTTT
cdr3_aa: CASSSFSNTGELFF

clone_size: -
j_call: TRBJ1-2
d_call: -
v_call: TRBV6-5
cdr3_nt: TGTGCCAGCAGTCCACTACAGGGAACTGGTGGCTACACCTTC
cdr3_aa: CASSPLQGTGGYTF

clone_size: once
j_call: TRBJ2-3
d_call: TRBD1
v_call: TRBV15
cdr3_nt: TGTGCCACCAGCAGAAGGACAGGCGACACAGATACGCAGTATTTT
cdr3_aa: CATSRRTGDTDTQYF

clone_size: -
j_call: TRBJ1-4
d_call: -
v_call: TRBV4-1
cdr3_nt: TGCGCCAGCAGCCAAGAGAGAGGGCTGGGTGAAAAACTGTTTTTT
cdr3_aa: CASSQERGLGEKLFF

clone_size: -
j_call: TRBJ2-5
d_call: -
v_call: TRBV3-1/TRBV3-2
cdr3_nt: TGTGCCAGCAGCCAAGACCCGAGTTTGACCCAGTACTTC
cdr3_aa: CASSQDPSLTQYF

clone_size: -
j_call: TRBJ1-2
d_call: TRBD1
v_call: TRBV25-1
cdr3_nt: TGTGCCAGCAGTGATCGGGGACAGCTATCCGGCTACACCTTC
cdr3_aa: CASSDRGQLSGYTF

clone_size: -
j_call: TRBJ1-2
d_call: TRBD1
v_call: TRBV5-5
cdr3_nt: TGTGCCAGCAGCTTCCGACAGGGGGCCAATGGCTACACCTTC
cdr3_aa: CASSFRQGANGYTF

clone_size: few
j_call: TRBJ1-1
d_call: -
v_call: TRBV6-2/TRBV6-3
cdr3_nt: TGTGCCAGCAGTTCCGCCCAGGGTATTGGGACTGAAGCTTTCTTT
cdr3_aa: CASSSAQGIGTEAFF

clone_size: -
j_call: TRBJ2-5
d_call: -
v_call: TRBV6-6
cdr3_nt: TGTGCCAGCAGTTACTCGGGGGGTCACCAAGAGACCCAGTACTTC
cdr3_aa: CASSYSGGHQETQYF

clone_size: -
j_call: TRBJ1-6
d_call: -
v_call: TRBV2
cdr3_nt: TGTGCCAGCAGTGAGCTCTTGACAGTCTATTCCCTCCACTTT
cdr3_aa: CASSELLTVYSLHF

clone_size: -
j_call: TRBJ2-6
d_call: -
v_call: TRBV6-6
cdr3_nt: TGTGCCAGCAGTTCCCAGGACTCTGGGGCCAACGTCCTGACTTTC
cdr3_aa: CASSSQDSGANVLTF

clone_size: -
j_call: TRBJ2-3
d_call: TRBD1
v_call: TRBV7-9
cdr3_nt: TGTGCCAGGGGGACAGGGGAGACAGATACGCAGTATTTT
cdr3_aa: CARGTGETDTQYF

clone_size: -
j_call: TRBJ2-7
d_call: -
v_call: TRBV19
cdr3_nt: TGTGCCAGTAGTATAGGTCCGGGGGACTACGAGCAGTACTTC
cdr3_aa: CASSIGPGDYEQYF

clone_size: -
j_call: TRBJ1-2
d_call: TRBD1
v_call: TRBV19
cdr3_nt: TGTGCCAGTTCCGGGACAGGCCTTTATGGCTACACCTTC
cdr3_aa: CASSGTGLYGYTF